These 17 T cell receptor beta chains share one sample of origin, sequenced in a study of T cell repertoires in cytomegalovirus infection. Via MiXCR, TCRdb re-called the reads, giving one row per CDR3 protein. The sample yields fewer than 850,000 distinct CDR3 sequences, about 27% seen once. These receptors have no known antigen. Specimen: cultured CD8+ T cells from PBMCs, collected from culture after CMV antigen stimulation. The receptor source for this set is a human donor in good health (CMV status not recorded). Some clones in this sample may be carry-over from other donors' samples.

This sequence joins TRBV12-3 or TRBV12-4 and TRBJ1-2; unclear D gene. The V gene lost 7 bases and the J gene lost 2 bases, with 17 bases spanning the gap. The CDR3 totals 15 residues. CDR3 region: CASTLGVQTNYGYTF. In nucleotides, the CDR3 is TGTGCCAGCACCCTCGGGGTTCAGACAAACTATGGCTACACCTTC.

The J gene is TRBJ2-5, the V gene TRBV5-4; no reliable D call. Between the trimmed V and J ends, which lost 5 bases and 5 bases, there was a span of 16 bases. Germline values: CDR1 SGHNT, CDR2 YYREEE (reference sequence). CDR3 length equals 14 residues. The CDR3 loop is CASSSWWGSETQYF. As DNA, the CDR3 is TGTGCCAGCAGTTCCTGGTGGGGTTCGGAGACCCAGTACTTC.

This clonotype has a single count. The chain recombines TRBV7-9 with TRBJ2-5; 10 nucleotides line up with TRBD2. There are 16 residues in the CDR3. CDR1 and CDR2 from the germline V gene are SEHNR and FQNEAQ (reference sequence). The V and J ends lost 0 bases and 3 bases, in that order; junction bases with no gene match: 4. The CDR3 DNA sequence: TGTGCCAGCAGCTTAGCACTAGCGGGGACCAAAGAGACCCAGTACTTC. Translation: CASSLALAGTKETQYF.

CDR3: CASSLDGGRYNEQFF. As DNA, the CDR3 is TGTGCCAGCAGCCTGGACGGGGGGAGGTACAATGAGCAGTTCTTC. V and J are TRBV7-6 and TRBJ2-1; the match to TRBD2 covers 7 bases. The junction had 8 bases not matched to a gene; V was cut back by 5 bases and J by 4 bases. The CDR3 length is 15 residues. CDR1 and CDR2 (germline): SGHVS, FNYEAQ.

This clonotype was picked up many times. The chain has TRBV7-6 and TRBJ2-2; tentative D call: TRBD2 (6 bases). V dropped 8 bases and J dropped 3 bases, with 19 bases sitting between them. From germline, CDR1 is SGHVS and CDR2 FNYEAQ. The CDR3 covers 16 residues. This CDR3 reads CASGTYGGGDTGELFF. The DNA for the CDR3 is TGTGCCAGCGGAACCTACGGGGGTGGGGACACCGGGGAGCTGTTTTTT.

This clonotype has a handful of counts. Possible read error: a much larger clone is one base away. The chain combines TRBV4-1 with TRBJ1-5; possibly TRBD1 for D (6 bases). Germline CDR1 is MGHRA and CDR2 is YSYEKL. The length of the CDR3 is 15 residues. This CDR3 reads CASSQEGGFNRPQHF. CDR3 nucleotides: TGCGCCAGCAGCCAGGAAGGGGGTTTCAATCGGCCCCAGCATTTT.

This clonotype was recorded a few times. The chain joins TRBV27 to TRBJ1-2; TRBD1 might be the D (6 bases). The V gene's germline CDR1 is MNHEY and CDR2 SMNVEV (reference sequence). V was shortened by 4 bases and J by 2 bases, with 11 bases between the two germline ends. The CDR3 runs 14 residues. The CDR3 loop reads CASSSGQFNYGYTF. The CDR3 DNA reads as TGTGCCAGCAGTTCCGGACAGTTCAACTATGGCTACACCTTC.

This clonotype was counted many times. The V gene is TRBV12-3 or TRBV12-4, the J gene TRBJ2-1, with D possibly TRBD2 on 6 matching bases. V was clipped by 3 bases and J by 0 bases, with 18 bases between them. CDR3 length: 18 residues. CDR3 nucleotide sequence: TGTGCCAGCAGTTTCCCAACTAGCTCTCTTAGCTCCTACAATGAGCAGTTCTTC. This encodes CASSFPTSSLSSYNEQFF.

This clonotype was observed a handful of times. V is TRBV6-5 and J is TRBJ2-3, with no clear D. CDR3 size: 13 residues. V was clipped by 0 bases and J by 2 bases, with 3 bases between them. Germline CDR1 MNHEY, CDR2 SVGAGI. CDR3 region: CASSYSATDTQYF. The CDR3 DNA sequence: TGTGCCAGCAGTTACTCGGCCACAGATACGCAGTATTTT.

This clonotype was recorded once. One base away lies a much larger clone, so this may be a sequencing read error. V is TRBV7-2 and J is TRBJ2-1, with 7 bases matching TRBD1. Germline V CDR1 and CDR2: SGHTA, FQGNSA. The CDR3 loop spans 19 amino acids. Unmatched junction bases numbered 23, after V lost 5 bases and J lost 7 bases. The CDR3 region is CASSLLVGETGPLRNEQFF. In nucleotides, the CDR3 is TGTGCCAGCAGCCTCCTGGTGGGGGAGACAGGGCCCCTCCGTAATGAGCAGTTCTTC. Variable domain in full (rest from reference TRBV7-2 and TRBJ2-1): GAGVSQSPSNKVTEKGKDVELRCDPISGHTALYWYRQSLGQGLEFLIYFQGNSAPDKSGLPSDRFSAERTGGSVSTLTIQRTQQEDSAVYLCASSLLVGETGPLRNEQFFGPGTRLTVL.

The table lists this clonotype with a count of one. CDR3 sequence (DNA): TGTGCCAGTAGTATTCCGGGACAGGGGGAGGACTACACCTTC. It is translated as CASSIPGQGEDYTF. The gene calls are TRBV19 and TRBJ1-2; TRBD1 aligns across 11 bases. This CDR3 has 14 amino acids. Germline V lookup: CDR1 LNHDA, CDR2 SQIVND (reference sequence). The junction had 7 bases not matched to a gene; V was cut back by 3 bases and J by 10 bases.

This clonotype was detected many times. CDR3: CASSAGQNLNYGYTF. CDR3 DNA sequence: TGTGCCAGCAGTGCGGGACAGAACCTTAACTATGGCTACACCTTC. This sequence joins TRBV28 and TRBJ1-2; TRBD1 matches at 7 bases. The length of the CDR3 is 15 residues. Germline V gene sequence: CDR1 MDHEN, CDR2 SYDVKM. V shed 5 bases, J shed 1 base, and the junction held 7 bases outside the gene matches.

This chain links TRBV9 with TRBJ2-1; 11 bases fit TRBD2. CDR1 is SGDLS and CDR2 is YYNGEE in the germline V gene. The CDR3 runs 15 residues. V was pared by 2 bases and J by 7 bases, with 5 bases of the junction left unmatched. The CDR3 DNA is TGTGCCAGCAGCGTTAGCGGGGGGGGCCCTAATGAGCAGTTCTTC. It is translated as CASSVSGGGPNEQFF.

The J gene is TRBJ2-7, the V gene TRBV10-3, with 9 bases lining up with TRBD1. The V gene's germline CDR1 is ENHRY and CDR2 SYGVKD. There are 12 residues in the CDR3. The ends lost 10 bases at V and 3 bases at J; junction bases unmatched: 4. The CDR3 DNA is TGTGCCACCGGGACAGGGAGCTACGAGCAGTACGTC. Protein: CATGTGSYEQYV.

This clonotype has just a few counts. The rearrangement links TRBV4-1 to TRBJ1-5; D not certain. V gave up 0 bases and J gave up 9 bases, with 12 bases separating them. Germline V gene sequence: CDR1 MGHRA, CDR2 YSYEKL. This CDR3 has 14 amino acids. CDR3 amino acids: CASSQETGLRPQHF. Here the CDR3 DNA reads TGCGCCAGCAGCCAAGAGACGGGGTTACGGCCCCAGCATTTT.

Written as DNA, the CDR3 is TGTGCCAGCAGCGGCAGGGGGTCAAGGGATTCACCCCTCCACTTT. Translated: CASSGRGSRDSPLHF. The chain combines TRBV5-4 with TRBJ1-6; 7 bases line up with TRBD1. CDR1 is SGHNT and CDR2 is YYREEE in the germline V gene (reference sequence). The V and J ends lost 4 bases and 8 bases, in that order; junction bases with no gene match: 9. The CDR3 loop spans 15 amino acids.

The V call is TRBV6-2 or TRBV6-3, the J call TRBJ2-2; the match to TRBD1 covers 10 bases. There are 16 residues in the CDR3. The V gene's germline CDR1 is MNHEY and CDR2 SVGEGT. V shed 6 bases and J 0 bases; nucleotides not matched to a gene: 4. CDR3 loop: CASRTGQGANTGELFF. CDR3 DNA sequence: TGTGCCAGCAGGACCGGACAGGGGGCGAACACCGGGGAGCTGTTTTTT.